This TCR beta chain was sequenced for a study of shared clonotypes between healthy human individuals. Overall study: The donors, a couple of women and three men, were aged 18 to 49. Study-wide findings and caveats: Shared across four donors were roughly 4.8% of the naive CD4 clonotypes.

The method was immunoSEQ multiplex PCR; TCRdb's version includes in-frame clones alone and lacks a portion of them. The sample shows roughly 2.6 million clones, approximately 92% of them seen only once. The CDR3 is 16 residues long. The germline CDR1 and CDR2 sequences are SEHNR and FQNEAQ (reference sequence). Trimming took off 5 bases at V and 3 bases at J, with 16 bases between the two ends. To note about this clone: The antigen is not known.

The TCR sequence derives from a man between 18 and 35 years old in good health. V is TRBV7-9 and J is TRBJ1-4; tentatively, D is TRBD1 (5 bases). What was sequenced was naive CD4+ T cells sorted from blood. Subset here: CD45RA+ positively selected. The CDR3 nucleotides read TGTGCCAGCAGCGTGTCCGGGAGGGACCCTAATGAAAAACTGTTTTTT. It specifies CASSVSGRDPNEKLFF.